This TCR beta chain was profiled in a study of cytomegalovirus exposure and HLA in healthy donors. Overall study: Findings of an earlier analysis included roughly 110 million unique TCR beta sequences from 200 million or so T cells. Findings and limits, study-wide: Relative to equally common others, HLA-associated TCR beta chains showed greater clonal expansion in a later analysis. Researchers counted 180 or so TCR beta chains as cytomegalovirus-associated.

A note on this clone: Its antigen is unknown.

V lost 3 bases and J 2 bases, leaving 10 bases between the germline ends. CDR3 length: 15 amino acids. The germline gives CDR1 KGHSH, CDR2 LQKENI. PCR employed 60 Vbeta and 13 Jbeta primers. Measured with immunoSEQ multiplex PCR; TCRdb has only the in-frame clones, and not every one. The table records 200,000 or so clones, less than 85% of them present only once. The receptor's source is a man aged 18 to 29 in good health and CMV-seronegative. The chain links TRBV18 to TRBJ2-2, with D possibly matching TRBD1 (5 bases). Sequenced sample: PBMCs. The CDR3 nucleotides read TGTGCCAGCTCACCGCGGCAGGGAAACACCGGGGAGCTGTTTTTT. It encodes CASSPRQGNTGELFF.